The present TCR beta chain was sequenced within a study of CD8 T cells in Susac syndrome. Random hexamers primed reverse transcription of about 0.45 to 1 ug RNA. MiXCR, applied by TCRdb to the immunoSEQ multiplex PCR reads, yields one record per CDR3 protein. The profile shows about 300,000 distinct CDR3 sequences, about 82% of them singletons. The V gene's germline CDR1 is SGHAT and CDR2 FQNNGV. This CDR3 contains 17 residues. The germline V and J ends were trimmed by 5 bases and 4 bases, with 23 bases remaining between them. This receptor was obtained from a human donor with multiple sclerosis. Sequencing was carried out using CD8+ T cells from PBMCs. The V and J genes are TRBV11-2 and TRBJ2-5; TRBD1 is a possible D gene (7 bases). The CDR3 loop reads CASSLFLTGVGGETQYF. For the CDR3, the DNA is TGTGCCAGCAGCCTTTTCCTTACAGGGGTGGGAGGAGAGACCCAGTACTTC. The entire variable domain, with the rest obtained from reference TRBV11-2 and TRBJ2-5, is as follows: EAGVAQSPRYKIIEKRQSVAFWCNPISGHATLYWYQQILGQGPKLLIQFQNNGVVDDSQLPKDRFSAERLKGVDSTLKIQPAKLEDSAVYLCASSLFLTGVGGETQYFGPGTRLLVL.